This TCR beta chain was retrieved from a study of PD-1 blockade in classical Hodgkin lymphoma. Study outcomes and limitations: Repertoires differed for reasons still undefined, possibly disease activity or prior therapy.

All the patients suffered relapse after autologous stem cell transplantation, and brentuximab vedotin exposure differed. Concerning this clone: Its antigen is unknown.

Sequencing used immunoSEQ multiplex PCR; TCRdb keeps in-frame clones, though not all of them. The table shows some 150,000 clones, with about 78% occurring only once. The source material was peripheral blood mononuclear cells (PBMCs), sampled before the second cycle of nivolumab. This receptor was taken from a human donor with classical Hodgkin lymphoma.

CDR3 sequence (DNA): TGTGCCAGCAGTTCCTCGACTAGCGGGACCTACGAGCAGTACTTC. This gives the protein CASSSSTSGTYEQYF. The rearrangement links TRBV27 to TRBJ2-7; 11 bases are shared with TRBD2. Germline CDR1 and CDR2: MNHEY and SMNVEV (reference sequence). Losses at the gene ends were 4 bases for V and 2 bases for J; bases not matched to a gene: 4. The CDR3 contains 15 residues.